Listed below are T cell receptor beta chains from one sample, sequenced in a study of control samples from healthy donors and cancer patients. Some clones are missing from TCRdb's copy, which holds only in-frame ones; the method was immunoSEQ multiplex PCR. This sample has 120,000 or so clones, with roughly 92% found just once. The specimen was PBMCs. Receptor source: a man aged 80 or over with head and neck cancer. Each CDR3 is given with its conserved first and last residue. D genes are given only for firm matches. Size values are once, few and many counts, or a class for expanded clones, and some rows have none.

cdr3_aa cdr3_nt v_call cdr3_length d_call clone_size j_call
CASSLAGGGLSSYNEQFF TGTGCCAGCAGCTTAGCGGGAGGGGGTCTAAGCTCCTACAATGAGCAGTTCTTC TRBV7-6 18 NA NA TRBJ2-1
CASRSDRVEPLHF TGCGCCAGCAGGTCAGACAGGGTGGAGCCCCTCCACTTT TRBV4-1 13 TRBD1 NA TRBJ1-6
CASSEESGEFAEAFF TGTGCCAGCAGTGAAGAATCGGGGGAATTTGCTGAAGCTTTCTTT TRBV2 15 NA NA TRBJ1-1
CASSYYQNTGELFF TGTGCCAGCAGTTACTATCAGAACACCGGGGAGCTGTTTTTT TRBV6-6 14 NA once TRBJ2-2
CAWSMSSGGTDTQYF TGTGCCTGGAGTATGTCATCGGGGGGGACAGATACGCAGTATTTT TRBV30 15 TRBD2 NA TRBJ2-3
CASSPPEGGETQYF TGTGCCAGCTCACCACCGGAGGGGGGAGAGACCCAGTACTTC TRBV18 14 NA once TRBJ2-5
CASRLDRTSLNTEAFF TGTGCCAGCAGGCTAGACAGAACTTCCTTGAACACTGAAGCTTTCTTT TRBV5-6 16 NA NA TRBJ1-1
CASSLQGNTEAFF TGTGCCAGCAGCCTTCAGGGAAACACTGAAGCTTTCTTT TRBV14 13 NA NA TRBJ1-1
CASSPGGTNYGYTF TGTGCCAGTAGCCCAGGAGGGACCAACTATGGCTACACCTTC TRBV19 14 NA NA TRBJ1-2
CASSLKSRGGTSVEETQYF TGTGCCAGCAGCTTAAAGTCCCGGGGCGGGACTAGCGTAGAAGAGACCCAGTACTTC TRBV7-6 19 TRBD2 NA TRBJ2-5
CASSDRTPGSYTF TGTGCCAGCAGTGACAGGACACCAGGGTCCTACACCTTC TRBV2 13 NA NA TRBJ1-2
CASSATGNYEQYF TGTGCCAGTAGTGCCACTGGCAACTACGAGCAGTACTTC TRBV19 13 NA few TRBJ2-7
CASRGTSGSPFDEQYF TGTGCCAGCCGCGGGACTAGCGGGAGCCCCTTTGACGAGCAGTACTTC TRBV27 16 TRBD2 NA TRBJ2-7
CSAPAGSGETQYF TGCAGCGCCCCCGCCGGGTCCGGGGAGACCCAGTACTTC TRBV29-1 13 NA NA TRBJ2-5
CASTLVQLAGGGYEQYF TGCGCCAGCACCTTAGTCCAACTAGCGGGAGGGGGATACGAGCAGTACTTC TRBV4-1 17 TRBD2 NA TRBJ2-7
CASSRGIGNTIYF TGTGCCAGCAGCCGTGGGATAGGAAACACCATATATTTT TRBV7-9 13 NA NA TRBJ1-3
CASSLENRASNYGYTF TGTGCCAGCAGCTTAGAAAACAGGGCCTCAAACTATGGCTACACCTTC TRBV7-2 16 NA NA TRBJ1-2
CAISESSVGEQYF TGTGCCATCAGTGAGTCGAGTGTGGGGGAGCAGTACTTC TRBV10-3 13 NA NA TRBJ2-7
CASSYTSTDTQYF TGTGCCAGCAGTTACACTAGCACAGATACGCAGTATTTT TRBV6-2/TRBV6-3 13 NA NA TRBJ2-3
CASSQGLAGATGELFF TGTGCCAGCAGCCAGGGACTAGCGGGAGCGACCGGGGAGCTGTTTTTT TRBV3-1/TRBV3-2 16 TRBD2 NA TRBJ2-2
CASSLAGLAYETQYF TGTGCCAGCAGCTTGGCGGGACTAGCATACGAGACCCAGTACTTC TRBV5-4 15 TRBD2 NA TRBJ2-5
CASSQGGDRGRGYTEAFF TGTGCCAGCAGCCAGGGAGGGGACAGGGGGCGAGGGTACACTGAAGCTTTCTTT TRBV3-1/TRBV3-2 18 TRBD1 NA TRBJ1-1
CASSSTGPLTGELFF TGTGCCAGCAGTTCGACAGGGCCCCTCACCGGGGAGCTGTTTTTT TRBV6-5 15 TRBD1 NA TRBJ2-2
CASSTGAPGNTIYF TGTGCCAGCAGTACAGGGGCCCCTGGAAACACCATATATTTT TRBV6-5 14 TRBD1 NA TRBJ1-3
CSVLGLAASYNEQFF TGCAGCGTTTTGGGACTAGCGGCCTCCTACAATGAGCAGTTCTTC TRBV29-1 15 TRBD2 NA TRBJ2-1
CAARRDRGSTNEKLFF TGTGCCGCAAGACGGGACAGAGGGTCAACTAATGAAAAACTGTTTTTT TRBV30 16 TRBD1 NA TRBJ1-4
CATSDPRTGHGELFF TGTGCCACCAGTGACCCCAGGACAGGACACGGGGAGCTGTTTTTT TRBV24-1 15 TRBD1 NA TRBJ2-2
CASSYSTDSPLHF TGTGCCAGCAGTTACTCGACCGATTCACCCCTCCACTTT TRBV6-5 13 NA once TRBJ1-6
CASSPPLQPGEAFF TGCGCCAGCAGCCCACCCCTGCAGCCAGGTGAAGCTTTCTTT TRBV4-1 14 NA NA TRBJ1-1
CASSYRAIEAFF TGTGCCAGCAGTTACAGAGCCATTGAAGCTTTCTTT TRBV6-6 12 NA once TRBJ1-1
CASSLDGTGRAEAFF TGTGCCAGCAGCTTAGATGGGACAGGGCGGGCTGAAGCTTTCTTT TRBV7-9 15 TRBD1 NA TRBJ1-1